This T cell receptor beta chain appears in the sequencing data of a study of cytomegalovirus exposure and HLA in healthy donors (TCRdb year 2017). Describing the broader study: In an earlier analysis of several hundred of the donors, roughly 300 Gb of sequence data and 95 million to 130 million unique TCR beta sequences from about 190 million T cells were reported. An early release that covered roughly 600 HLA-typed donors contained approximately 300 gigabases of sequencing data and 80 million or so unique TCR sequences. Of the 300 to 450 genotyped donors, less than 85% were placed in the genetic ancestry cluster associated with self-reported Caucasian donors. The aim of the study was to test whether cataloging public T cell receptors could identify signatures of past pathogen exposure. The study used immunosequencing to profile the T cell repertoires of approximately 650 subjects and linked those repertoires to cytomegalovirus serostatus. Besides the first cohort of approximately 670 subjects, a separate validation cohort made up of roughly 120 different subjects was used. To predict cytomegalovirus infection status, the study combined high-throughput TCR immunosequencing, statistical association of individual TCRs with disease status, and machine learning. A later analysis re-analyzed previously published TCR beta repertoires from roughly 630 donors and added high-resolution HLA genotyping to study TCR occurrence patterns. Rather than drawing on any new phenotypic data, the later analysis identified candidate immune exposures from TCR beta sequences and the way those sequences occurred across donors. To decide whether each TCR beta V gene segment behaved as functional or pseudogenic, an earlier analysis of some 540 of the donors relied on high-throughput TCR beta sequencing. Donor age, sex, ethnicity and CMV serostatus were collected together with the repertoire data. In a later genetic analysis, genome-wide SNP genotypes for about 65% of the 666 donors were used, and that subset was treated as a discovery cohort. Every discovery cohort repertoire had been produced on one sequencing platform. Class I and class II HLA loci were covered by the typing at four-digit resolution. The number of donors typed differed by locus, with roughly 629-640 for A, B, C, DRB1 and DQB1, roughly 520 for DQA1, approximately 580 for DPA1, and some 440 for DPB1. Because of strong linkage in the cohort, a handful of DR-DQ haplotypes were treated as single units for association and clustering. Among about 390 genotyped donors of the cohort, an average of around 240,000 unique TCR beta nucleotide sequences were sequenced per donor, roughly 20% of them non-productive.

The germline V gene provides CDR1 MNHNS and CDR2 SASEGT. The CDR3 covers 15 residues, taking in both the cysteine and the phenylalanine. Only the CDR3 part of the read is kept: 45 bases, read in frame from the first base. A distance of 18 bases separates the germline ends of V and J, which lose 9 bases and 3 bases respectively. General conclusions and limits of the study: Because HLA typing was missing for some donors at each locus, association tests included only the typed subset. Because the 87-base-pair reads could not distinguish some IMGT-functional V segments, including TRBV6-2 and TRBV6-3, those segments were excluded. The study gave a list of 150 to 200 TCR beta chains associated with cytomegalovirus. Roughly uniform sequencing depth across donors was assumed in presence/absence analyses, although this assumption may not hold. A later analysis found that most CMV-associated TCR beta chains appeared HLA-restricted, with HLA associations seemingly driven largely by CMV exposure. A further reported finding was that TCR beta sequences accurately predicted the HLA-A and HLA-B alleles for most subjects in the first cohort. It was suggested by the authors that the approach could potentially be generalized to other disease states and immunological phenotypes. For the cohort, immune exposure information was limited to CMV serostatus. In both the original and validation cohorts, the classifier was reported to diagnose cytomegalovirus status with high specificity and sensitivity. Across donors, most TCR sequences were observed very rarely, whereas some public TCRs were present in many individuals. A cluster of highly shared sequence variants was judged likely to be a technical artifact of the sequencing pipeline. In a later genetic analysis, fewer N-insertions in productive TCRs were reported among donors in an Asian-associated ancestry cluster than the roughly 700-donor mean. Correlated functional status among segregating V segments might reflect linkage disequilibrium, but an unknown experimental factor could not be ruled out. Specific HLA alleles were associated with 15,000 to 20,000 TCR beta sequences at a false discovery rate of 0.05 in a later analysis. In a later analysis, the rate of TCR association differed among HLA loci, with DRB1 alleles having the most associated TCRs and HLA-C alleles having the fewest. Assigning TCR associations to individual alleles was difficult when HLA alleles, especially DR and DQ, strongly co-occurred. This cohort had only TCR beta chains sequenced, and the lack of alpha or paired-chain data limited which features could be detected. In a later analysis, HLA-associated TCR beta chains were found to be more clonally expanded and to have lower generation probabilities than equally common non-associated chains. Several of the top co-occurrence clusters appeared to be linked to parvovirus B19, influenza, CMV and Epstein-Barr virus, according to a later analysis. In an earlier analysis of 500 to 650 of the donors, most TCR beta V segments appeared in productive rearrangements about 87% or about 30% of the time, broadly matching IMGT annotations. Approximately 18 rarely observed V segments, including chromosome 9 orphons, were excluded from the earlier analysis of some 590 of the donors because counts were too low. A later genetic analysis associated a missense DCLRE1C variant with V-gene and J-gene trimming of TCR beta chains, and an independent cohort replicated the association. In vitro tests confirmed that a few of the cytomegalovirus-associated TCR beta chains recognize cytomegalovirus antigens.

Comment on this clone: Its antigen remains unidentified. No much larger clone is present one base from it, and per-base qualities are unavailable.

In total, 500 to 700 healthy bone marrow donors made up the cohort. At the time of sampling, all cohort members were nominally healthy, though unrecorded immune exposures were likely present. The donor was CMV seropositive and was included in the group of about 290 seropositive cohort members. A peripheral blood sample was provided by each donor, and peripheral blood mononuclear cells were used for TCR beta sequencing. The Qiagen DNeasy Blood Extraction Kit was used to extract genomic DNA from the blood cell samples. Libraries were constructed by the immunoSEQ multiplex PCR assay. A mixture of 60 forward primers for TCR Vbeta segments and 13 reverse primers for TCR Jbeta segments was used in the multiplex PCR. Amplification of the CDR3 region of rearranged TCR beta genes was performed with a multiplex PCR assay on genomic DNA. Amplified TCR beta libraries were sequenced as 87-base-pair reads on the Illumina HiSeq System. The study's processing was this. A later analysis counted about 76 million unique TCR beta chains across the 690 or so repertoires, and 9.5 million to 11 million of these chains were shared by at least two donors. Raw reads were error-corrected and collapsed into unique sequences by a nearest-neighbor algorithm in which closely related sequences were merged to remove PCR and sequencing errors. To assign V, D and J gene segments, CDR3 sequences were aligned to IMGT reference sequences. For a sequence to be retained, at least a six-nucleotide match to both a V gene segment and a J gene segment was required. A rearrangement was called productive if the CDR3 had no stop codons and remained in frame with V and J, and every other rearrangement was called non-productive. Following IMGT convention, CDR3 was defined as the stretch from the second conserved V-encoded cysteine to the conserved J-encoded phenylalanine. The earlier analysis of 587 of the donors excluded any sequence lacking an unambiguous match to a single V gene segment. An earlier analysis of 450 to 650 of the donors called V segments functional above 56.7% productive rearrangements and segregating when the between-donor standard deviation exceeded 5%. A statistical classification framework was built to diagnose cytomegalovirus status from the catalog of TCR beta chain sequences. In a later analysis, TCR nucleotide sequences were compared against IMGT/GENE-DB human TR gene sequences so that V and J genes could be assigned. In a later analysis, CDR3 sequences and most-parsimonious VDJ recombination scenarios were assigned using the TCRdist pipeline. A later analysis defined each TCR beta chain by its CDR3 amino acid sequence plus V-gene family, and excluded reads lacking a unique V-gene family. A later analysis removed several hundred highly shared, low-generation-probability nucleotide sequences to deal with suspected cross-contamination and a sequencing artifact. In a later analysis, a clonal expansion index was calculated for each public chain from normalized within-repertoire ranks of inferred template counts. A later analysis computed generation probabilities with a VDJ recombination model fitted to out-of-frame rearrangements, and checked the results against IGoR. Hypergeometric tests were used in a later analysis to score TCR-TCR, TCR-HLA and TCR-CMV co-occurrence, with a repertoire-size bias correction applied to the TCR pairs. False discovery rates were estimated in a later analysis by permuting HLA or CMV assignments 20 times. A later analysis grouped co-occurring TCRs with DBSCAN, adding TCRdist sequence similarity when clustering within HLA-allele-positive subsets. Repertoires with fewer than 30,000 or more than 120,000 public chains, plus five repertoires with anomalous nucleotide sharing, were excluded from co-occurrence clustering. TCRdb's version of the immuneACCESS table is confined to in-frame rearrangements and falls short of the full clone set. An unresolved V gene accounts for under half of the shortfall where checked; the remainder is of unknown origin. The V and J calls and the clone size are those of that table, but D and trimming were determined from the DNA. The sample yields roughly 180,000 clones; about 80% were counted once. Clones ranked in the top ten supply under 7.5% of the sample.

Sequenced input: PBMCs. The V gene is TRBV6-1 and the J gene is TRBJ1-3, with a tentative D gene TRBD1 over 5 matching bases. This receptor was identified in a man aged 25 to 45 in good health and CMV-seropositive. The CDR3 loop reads CASSRERGGGNTIYF. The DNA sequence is TGTGCCAGTAGCCGGGAGAGGGGCGGTGGAAACACCATATATTTT.